A single T cell receptor (beta chain) is shown here with its context. The target antigen is unknown. The method was immunoSEQ multiplex PCR; TCRdb's version includes in-frame clones alone and lacks a portion of them. The data hold 70,000 to 100,000 clones, with about 84% observed a single time. This entry is derived from a study of T cells in localized non-small cell lung cancer. Study conclusions and caveats: In uninvolved adjacent lung, T cell clonality reached its highest value, exceeding tumor. Adjacent lung was found to contain a median roughly 60 of the top 100 tumor clones. Owing to sequencing of a solitary tumor region, heterogeneity cannot be discounted. Higher T cell density in the blood was associated with longer overall survival, whereas higher adjacent-lung clonality associated with shorter survival.

CDR1 and CDR2 (germline): LGHNA, YSLEER. The CDR3 spans 14 residues. With 1 base removed from V and 5 bases from J, the gap between germline ends came to 12 bases. J is TRBJ2-7 and V is TRBV4-3; D gene uncertain. This TCR derives from a female donor of 60 years or more with stage I lung adenocarcinoma. Sequences were derived from peripheral blood, sampled before any cancer treatment. The CDR3 nucleotides read TGCGCCAGCAGCCAAGTTAAAGGGATAGACGAGCAGTACTTC. Amino acid sequence: CASSQVKGIDEQYF.